The clone carrying this T cell receptor (beta chain) has at least ten counts. Its target is unknown. This sample is drawn from a study of regulatory T cells in long-lasting Graves disease. Study results and caveats: More public clonotypes were shared by persistent patients (about 3,000) than by new patients (roughly 1,000). Only a small sample size was used, which may have cut accuracy.

In germline, CDR1 is LGHNT, CDR2 FRNRAP. V lost 0 bases and J 0 bases, leaving 25 bases between the germline ends. The CDR3 covers 21 residues. Time point denoted: newly diagnosed GD, antithyroid drugs for less than 3 months. The TCR library was made from RNA that had been extracted from PBMCs in TRIzol. TCR beta libraries were built with iRepertoire HTBI primers and Arm-PCR of CDR3 regions. Study processing details: Across all samples, just over 60 TRBV segments and roughly 14 TRBJ segments were identified. TCRdb recomputed calls from the multiplex PCR reads with MiXCR, one row per CDR3 protein. The V and J calls were not made by the authors but by TCRdb's processing. The sample contains about 380,000 distinct CDR3 sequences, roughly a sixth of which appear only once.

Sample: peripheral blood mononuclear cells (PBMCs), taken at new diagnosis, from a patient treated with antithyroid drugs. This chain links TRBV12-5 with TRBJ2-3, with D unresolved. This TCR was recovered from a female donor with Graves disease. The CDR3 nucleotides read TGTGCTAGTGGTTTGGTACCTATGATGAAACATGGCGGACCTAGCACAGATACGCAGTATTTT. The encoded protein is CASGLVPMMKHGGPSTDTQYF.